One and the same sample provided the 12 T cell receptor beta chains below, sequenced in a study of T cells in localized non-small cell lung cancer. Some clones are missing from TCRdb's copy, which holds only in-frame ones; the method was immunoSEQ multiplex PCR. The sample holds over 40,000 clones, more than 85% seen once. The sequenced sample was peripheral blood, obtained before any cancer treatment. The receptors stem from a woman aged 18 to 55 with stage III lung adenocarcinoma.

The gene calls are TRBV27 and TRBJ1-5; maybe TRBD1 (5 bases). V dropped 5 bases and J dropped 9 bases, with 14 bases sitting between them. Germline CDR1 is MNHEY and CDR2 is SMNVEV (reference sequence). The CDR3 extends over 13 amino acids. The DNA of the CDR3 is TGTGCCAGCAGTGGGGGGGGGTGGGGGCCCCAGCATTTT. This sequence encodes CASSGGGWGPQHF.

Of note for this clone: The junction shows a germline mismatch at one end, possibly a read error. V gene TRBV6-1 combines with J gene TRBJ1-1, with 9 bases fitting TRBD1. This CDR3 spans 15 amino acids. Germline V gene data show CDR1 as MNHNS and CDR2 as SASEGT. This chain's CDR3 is CASSEFGQGTTAAFF. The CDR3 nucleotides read TGTGCCAGCAGTGAATTTGGACAGGGGACGACTGCAGCTTTCTTT.

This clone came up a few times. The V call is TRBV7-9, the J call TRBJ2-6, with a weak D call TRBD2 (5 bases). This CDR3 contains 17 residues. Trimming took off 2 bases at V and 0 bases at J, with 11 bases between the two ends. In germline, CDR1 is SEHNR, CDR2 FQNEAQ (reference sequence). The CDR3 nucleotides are TGTGCCAGCAGCTTATTTTACGGGAACTCTGGGGCCAACGTCCTGACTTTC. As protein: CASSLFYGNSGANVLTF.

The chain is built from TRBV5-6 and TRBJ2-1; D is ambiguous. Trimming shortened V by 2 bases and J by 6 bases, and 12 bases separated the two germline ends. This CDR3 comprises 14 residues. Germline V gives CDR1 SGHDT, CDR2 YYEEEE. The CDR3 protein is CASSFRPRSNEQFF. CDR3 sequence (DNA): TGTGCCAGCAGCTTTAGACCCCGGTCCAATGAGCAGTTCTTC.

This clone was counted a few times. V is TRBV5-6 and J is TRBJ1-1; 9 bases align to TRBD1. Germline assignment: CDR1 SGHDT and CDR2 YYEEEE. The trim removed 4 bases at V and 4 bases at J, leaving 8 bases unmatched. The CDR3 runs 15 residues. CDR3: CASSLGTGTATEAFF. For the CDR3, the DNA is TGTGCCAGCAGCCTGGGGACAGGGACTGCCACTGAAGCTTTCTTT.

DNA of the CDR3: TGTGCCAGCAGATTGGCGACAGGGCCCAATGAGCAGTTCTTC. It translates to CASRLATGPNEQFF. V usage is TRBV7-3 and J usage is TRBJ2-1, with TRBD1 identical over 7 bases. The CDR3 runs to 14 residues. Germline CDR1 SGHTA, CDR2 FQGTGA. V shed 6 bases and J 6 bases; nucleotides not matched to a gene: 8.

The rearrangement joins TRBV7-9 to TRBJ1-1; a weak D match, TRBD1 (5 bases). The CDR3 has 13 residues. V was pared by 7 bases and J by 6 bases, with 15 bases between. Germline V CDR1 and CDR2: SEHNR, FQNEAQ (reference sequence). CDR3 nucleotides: TGTGCCAGCACCTCCATCGAGGGGTCTGAAGCTTTCTTT. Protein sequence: CASTSIEGSEAFF.

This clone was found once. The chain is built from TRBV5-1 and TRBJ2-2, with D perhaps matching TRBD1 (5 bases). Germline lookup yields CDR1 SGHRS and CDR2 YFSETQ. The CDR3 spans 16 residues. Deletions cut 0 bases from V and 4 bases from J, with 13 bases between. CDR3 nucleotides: TGCGCCAGCAGCTTGGACGCTGGCAGGGTCACCGGGGAGCTGTTTTTT. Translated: CASSLDAGRVTGELFF.

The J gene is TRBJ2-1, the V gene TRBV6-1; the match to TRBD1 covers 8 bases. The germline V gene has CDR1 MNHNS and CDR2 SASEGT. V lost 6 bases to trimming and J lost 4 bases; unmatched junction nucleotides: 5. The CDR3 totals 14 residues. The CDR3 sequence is CASSDRGGYNEQFF. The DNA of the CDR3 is TGTGCCAGCAGCGACAGGGGTGGGTACAATGAGCAGTTCTTC.

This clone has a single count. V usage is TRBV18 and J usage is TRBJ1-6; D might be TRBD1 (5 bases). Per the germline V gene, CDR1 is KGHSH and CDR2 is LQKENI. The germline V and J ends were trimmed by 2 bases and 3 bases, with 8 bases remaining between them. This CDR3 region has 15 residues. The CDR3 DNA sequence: TGTGCCAGCTCACCAGGGGGATTCTATAATTCACCCCTCCACTTT. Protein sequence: CASSPGGFYNSPLHF.

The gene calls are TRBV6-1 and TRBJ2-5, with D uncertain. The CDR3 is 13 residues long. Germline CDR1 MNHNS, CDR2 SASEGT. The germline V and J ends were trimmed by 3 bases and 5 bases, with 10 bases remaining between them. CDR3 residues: CASSDLGRETQYF. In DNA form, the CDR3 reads TGTGCCAGCAGTGACCTCGGACGCGAGACCCAGTACTTC.

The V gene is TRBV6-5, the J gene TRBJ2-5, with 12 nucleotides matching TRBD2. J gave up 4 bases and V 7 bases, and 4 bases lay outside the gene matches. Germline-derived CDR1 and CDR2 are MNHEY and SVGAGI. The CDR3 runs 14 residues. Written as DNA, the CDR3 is TGTGCCAGCACTAGCGGGGGGGCCGCAGAGACCCAGTACTTC. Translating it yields CASTSGGAAETQYF.